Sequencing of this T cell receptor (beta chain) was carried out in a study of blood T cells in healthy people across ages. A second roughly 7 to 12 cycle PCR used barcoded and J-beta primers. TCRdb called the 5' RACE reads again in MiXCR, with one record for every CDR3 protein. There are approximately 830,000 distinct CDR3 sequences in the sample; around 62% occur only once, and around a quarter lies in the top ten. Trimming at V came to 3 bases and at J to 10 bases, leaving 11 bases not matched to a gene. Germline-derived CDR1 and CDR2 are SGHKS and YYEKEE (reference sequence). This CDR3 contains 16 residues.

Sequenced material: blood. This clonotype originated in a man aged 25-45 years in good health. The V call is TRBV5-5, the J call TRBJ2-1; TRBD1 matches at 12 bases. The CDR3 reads CASSSPGQGAIKEQFF. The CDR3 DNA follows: TGTGCCAGCAGCTCTCCGGGACAGGGGGCAATCAAGGAGCAGTTCTTC.